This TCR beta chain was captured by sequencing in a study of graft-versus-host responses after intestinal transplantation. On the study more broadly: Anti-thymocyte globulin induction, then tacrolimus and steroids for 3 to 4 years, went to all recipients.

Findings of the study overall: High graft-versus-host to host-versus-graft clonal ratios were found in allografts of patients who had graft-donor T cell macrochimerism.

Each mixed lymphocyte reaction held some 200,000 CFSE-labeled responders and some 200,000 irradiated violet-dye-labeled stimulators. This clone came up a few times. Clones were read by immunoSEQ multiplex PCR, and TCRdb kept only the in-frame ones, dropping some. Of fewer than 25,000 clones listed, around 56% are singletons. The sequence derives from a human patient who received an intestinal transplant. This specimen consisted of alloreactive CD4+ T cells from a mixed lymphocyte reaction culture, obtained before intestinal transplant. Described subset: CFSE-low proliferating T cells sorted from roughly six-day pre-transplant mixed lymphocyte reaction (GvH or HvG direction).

CDR3 in amino acids: CASSRELGRAYNEQFF. CDR3 DNA: TGCGCCAGCAGCCGGGAACTAGGGAGGGCCTACAATGAGCAGTTCTTC. V and J are TRBV4-1 and TRBJ2-1; the match to TRBD2 covers 7 bases. V was clipped by 4 bases and J by 2 bases; unmatched bases: 8. The CDR3 totals 16 residues. CDR1 is MGHRA, CDR2 YSYEKL, per germline.